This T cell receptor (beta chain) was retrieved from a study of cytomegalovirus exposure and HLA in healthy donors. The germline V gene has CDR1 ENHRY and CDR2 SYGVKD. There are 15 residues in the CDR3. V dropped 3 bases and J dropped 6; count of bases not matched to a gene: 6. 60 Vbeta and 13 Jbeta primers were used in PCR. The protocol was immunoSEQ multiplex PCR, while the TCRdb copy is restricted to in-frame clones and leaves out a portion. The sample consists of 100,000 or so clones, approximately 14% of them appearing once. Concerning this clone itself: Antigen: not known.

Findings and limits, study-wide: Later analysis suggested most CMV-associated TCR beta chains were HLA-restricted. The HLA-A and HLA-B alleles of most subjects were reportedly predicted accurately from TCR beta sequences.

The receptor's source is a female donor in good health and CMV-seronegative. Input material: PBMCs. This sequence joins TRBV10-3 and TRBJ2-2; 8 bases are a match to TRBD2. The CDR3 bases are TGTGCCATCAGTGAACTCGGGGGGGGCCCCGGGGAGCTGTTTTTT. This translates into CAISELGGGPGELFF.